These 5 T cell receptor beta chains were sequenced from one sample in a study of T cells in Graves' hyperthyroidism and ophthalmopathy. Amplified regions were TCR beta CDR3 sequences from RNA transcripts. The primer set for the first-round RT-PCR of the TCR CDR3 was HTBI. One entry per CDR3 protein results from TCRdb running MiXCR on the multiplex PCR reads. This sample has approximately 400,000 distinct CDR3 sequences; 15% to 20% occur once, and the top ten carry 3% to 4%. Specimen: blood. All receptors derive from a woman aged 18-29 years with Graves' hyperthyroidism.

Many counts were recorded for this clonotype. The chain recombines TRBV28 with TRBJ2-4, with TRBD1 matching 7 bases. CDR3 size: 16 residues. CDR1 is MDHEN and CDR2 is SYDVKM in the germline V gene. Trimming removed 6 bases from V and 9 bases from J; junction bases left unmatched: 17. CDR3: CASSPHDRVTESIQYF. The CDR3 nucleotides read TGTGCCAGCAGCCCCCATGACAGGGTTACAGAGAGCATTCAGTACTTC.

This clonotype was counted at least ten times. V is TRBV18 and J is TRBJ2-5; D unclear. The CDR3 loop spans 14 amino acids. V dropped 10 bases and J dropped 5 bases, with 20 bases sitting between them. CDR1 and CDR2 (germline): KGHSH, LQKENI. The CDR3 nucleotides read TGTGCCACTCAGGAGTTTAAAGGCGAGGAGACCCAGTACTTC. This gives the protein CATQEFKGEETQYF.

This clonotype has at least ten counts. One end of the junction varies from germline; a read error may be responsible. The chain combines TRBV19 with TRBJ1-5, with D possibly being TRBD1 (5 bases). This CDR3 comprises 14 residues. CDR1 is LNHDA and CDR2 is SQIVND in the germline V gene (reference sequence). The CDR3 coding sequence is TGTGCCAGTAGTCTAGACAGCGGGTTACAGCCCCAGCATTTT. It specifies CASSLDSGLQPQHF.

The chain has TRBV12-3 or TRBV12-4 and TRBJ2-7; D uncertain. V lost 5 bases and J 5 bases, leaving 13 bases between the germline ends. The CDR3 contains 13 residues. The CDR3 region has the DNA TGTGCCAGCAGTCCCCCAGGCTCTCACGAGCAGTACGTC. Translated, it gives CASSPPGSHEQYV.

This clonotype was counted many times. The chain has TRBV28 and TRBJ1-5; TRBD1 aligns across 9 bases. V gave up 3 bases and J gave up 5 bases; unmatched junction bases: 8. In germline, CDR1 is MDHEN, CDR2 SYDVKM. The CDR3 runs 16 residues. The chain's CDR3 is CASSLRQGVGDQPQHF. The CDR3 DNA sequence: TGTGCCAGCAGTTTGAGACAGGGGGTAGGGGATCAGCCCCAGCATTTT.